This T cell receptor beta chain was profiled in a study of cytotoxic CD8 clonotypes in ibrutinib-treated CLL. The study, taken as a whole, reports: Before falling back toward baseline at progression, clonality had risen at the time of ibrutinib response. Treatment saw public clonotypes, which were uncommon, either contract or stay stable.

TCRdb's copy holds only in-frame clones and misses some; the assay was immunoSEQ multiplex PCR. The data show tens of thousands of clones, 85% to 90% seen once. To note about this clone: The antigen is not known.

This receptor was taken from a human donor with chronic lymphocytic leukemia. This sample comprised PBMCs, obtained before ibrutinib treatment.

DNA of the CDR3: TGTGCCAGCAGTCTAGAGGGTAGCGGCCTCGAGGGGGGTGAGCAGTTCTTC. Translated, it gives CASSLEGSGLEGGEQFF. The V and J genes are TRBV7-2 and TRBJ2-1, with D possibly being TRBD1 or TRBD2 (6 bases each). The CDR3 length is 17 residues. Germline CDR1 and CDR2: SGHTA and FQGNSA. V was shortened by 6 bases and J by 9 bases, with 27 bases between the two germline ends.